This T cell receptor (beta chain) originates from a study of blood T cell repertoires in COVID-19. In the study overall: Samples taken during acute and convalescent COVID-19 were collected in the United States, Italy and Spain. In each case, the material was cDNA or gDNA derived from T cells, B-cell-depleted T cells, or PBMCs.

In the original analysis: Amplified reference gene primers provided the basis for estimating nucleated cell counts. Generated by immunoSEQ multiplex PCR, the TCRdb table keeps only in-frame clones and is missing some. V, J and clone size were drawn from that table, and D and trimming were deduced from the DNA. The repertoire consists of about 160,000 clones, with less than 85% occurring once and the leading ten covering approximately 3.3%. This clone showed up just once. The receptor's source is a human donor with acute or convalescent COVID-19. The donor label of this sample is uncertain. The sequenced sample consisted of peripheral blood.

CDR3 region: CASSSGTSGLTYNEQFF. DNA of the CDR3: TGTGCCAGCAGCTCCGGGACTAGCGGGTTGACCTACAATGAGCAGTTCTTC. The chain couples TRBV7-9 to TRBJ2-1; 12 bases align to TRBD2. With 4 bases clipped from V and 2 bases from J, the junction kept 6 bases outside the gene matches. Germline V gives CDR1 SEHNR, CDR2 FQNEAQ (reference sequence). The CDR3 totals 17 residues.